These 26 T cell receptor beta chains came from one sample sequenced in a study of beta chain features in type 1 diabetes (dated by TCRdb to 2016 to 2019). The paper's findings and limits, for the study overall: A moderate but significant shortening of TCRB CDR3 length was observed in type 1 diabetes patients in all four CD4+ subsets.

For these TCRs, the target antigens are not known. The library came from the immunoSEQ multiplex PCR assay. The entire isolated RNA was reverse transcribed using the High Capacity cDNA Reverse Transcription Kit, and thus expressed TCRB transcripts were sequenced. Held by TCRdb, this immuneACCESS table contains in-frame sequences only and omits some clones. Under half of the omission traces to an unresolved V gene where checked; the cause of the rest is unknown. The sample table holds nearly 700,000 clones, of which 13% were seen once. The ten largest clones capture 0.022% of the sample. Sequenced sample: naive CD4+ T cells from blood. The cell subset or site label for this specimen denotes: true naive CD4+ T cells. The receptors come from a man aged 18 to 29 with type 1 diabetes.

V gene TRBV7-9 combines with J gene TRBJ2-2; TRBD2 aligns across 9 bases. The trim removed 8 bases at V and 2 bases at J, leaving 6 bases unmatched. Germline loops: CDR1 SEHNR, CDR2 FQNEAQ (reference sequence). There are 15 residues in the CDR3. The CDR3 nucleotides are TGTGCCAGCTCTGAAGCGGGGGGCAACACCGGGGAGCTGTTTTTT. Protein product: CASSEAGGNTGELFF.

This clone was recorded a few times. The chain couples TRBV10-3 to TRBJ2-7; TRBD2 is a possible D gene (6 bases). The germline V gene has CDR1 ENHRY and CDR2 SYGVKD. The CDR3 spans 13 residues. V gave up 7 bases and J gave up 1 base, with 11 bases separating them. The CDR3 sequence is CAITGAGSYEQYF. CDR3 sequence (DNA): TGTGCCATCACCGGGGCGGGATCCTACGAGCAGTACTTC.

This clone was seen a few times. The chain couples TRBV30 to TRBJ1-2, with 7 bases matching TRBD1. J lost 3 bases, V lost 2 bases, and 12 bases had no gene match. Germline CDR1 and CDR2: GTSNPN and SVGIG (reference sequence). The CDR3 runs to 16 residues. The CDR3 spells CAWSHRGRANYYGYTF. The CDR3 DNA sequence: TGTGCCTGGAGTCACAGGGGCCGCGCGAATTACTATGGCTACACCTTC.

The genes are TRBV5-4 and TRBJ1-6; D might be TRBD1 (5 bases). The V end lost 0 bases, the J end lost 6 bases, and 7 bases lay between the germline ends. The CDR3 has 14 amino acids. Germline V lookup: CDR1 SGHNT, CDR2 YYREEE (reference sequence). In nucleotides, the CDR3 is TGTGCCAGCAGCTTGGACAGGCTTAATTCACCCCTCCACTTT. This sequence encodes CASSLDRLNSPLHF.

The table lists this clone with a few counts. The rearrangement joins TRBV15 to TRBJ1-5, with 8 bases identical to TRBD1. The CDR3 runs 15 residues. The ends lost 7 bases at V and 3 bases at J; junction bases unmatched: 8. From germline, CDR1 is LNHNV and CDR2 YYDKDF (reference sequence). The CDR3 coding sequence is TGTGCCACCACCCCGGACAGGGAGATCAATCAGCCCCAGCATTTT. Its translation: CATTPDREINQPQHF.

The chain recombines TRBV28 with TRBJ1-2; D is unclear. This CDR3 region has 13 residues. CDR1 and CDR2 (germline): MDHEN, SYDVKM. Trimming removed 5 bases from V and 5 bases from J, with 12 bases in between. The CDR3 protein is CASSPGVEYGYTF. For the CDR3, the DNA is TGTGCCAGCAGTCCTGGGGTGGAATATGGCTACACCTTC.

V usage is TRBV11-3 and J usage is TRBJ2-3; D possibly corresponds to TRBD1 (6 bases). Germline CDR1 is SGHNT and CDR2 is YENEEA. Trimming took off 5 bases at V and 9 bases at J, with 21 bases between the two ends. The CDR3 spans 15 residues. The CDR3 reads CASSAEGDPFGTQYF. CDR3 nucleotide sequence: TGTGCCAGCAGCGCCGAGGGGGACCCATTCGGGACGCAGTATTTT.

In this sample, this clone turned up a few times. This sequence may be a read error, since a much larger clone differs from it by one base. The same CDR3 also results from other DNA sequences found in this sample. The rearrangement uses TRBV9 and TRBJ2-5; D not certain. The V end lost 3 bases, the J end lost 1 base, and 1 base lay between the germline ends. From germline, CDR1 is SGDLS and CDR2 YYNGEE. CDR3 length: 11 residues. The CDR3 is CASSAQETQYF. The CDR3 DNA sequence: TGTGCCAGCAGCGCCCAAGAGACCCAGTACTTC.

This rearrangement joins TRBV19 to TRBJ1-2; 8 bases line up with TRBD1. The CDR3 extends over 14 amino acids. J lost 6 bases, V lost 5 bases, and 8 bases had no gene match. CDR1 and CDR2 (germline): LNHDA, SQIVND (reference sequence). The CDR3 sequence is CASSQPGQGHGYTF. The CDR3 nucleotides are TGTGCCAGTAGTCAACCCGGACAGGGACATGGCTACACCTTC.

The rearrangement links TRBV25-1 to TRBJ1-1, with a weak D call TRBD1 (6 bases). V lost 4 bases to trimming and J lost 5 bases, with 14 bases between them. The CDR3 extends over 14 amino acids. The germline gives CDR1 MGHDK, CDR2 SYGVNS. CDR3 in amino acids: CASSARGRVTEAFF. The DNA for the CDR3 is TGTGCCAGCAGTGCCAGGGGTAGGGTGACTGAAGCTTTCTTT.

This clone turned up a few times. The V call is TRBV2, the J call TRBJ2-6, with unresolved D. The CDR3 sequence is 16 residues long. Germline CDR1 reads SNHLY; CDR2 reads FYNNEI. V lost 4 bases, J lost 0 bases, and 10 bases lay in between. CDR3 region: CASSAGRNSGANVLTF. In nucleotides, the CDR3 is TGTGCCAGCAGTGCTGGAAGGAACTCTGGGGCCAACGTCCTGACTTTC.

This chain uses TRBV27 with TRBJ1-5; maybe TRBD1 (6 bases). This CDR3 is 14 amino acids long. The V gene's germline CDR1 is MNHEY and CDR2 SMNVEV (reference sequence). V dropped 5 bases and J dropped 3 bases, with 11 bases sitting between them. Here the CDR3 DNA reads TGTGCCAGCAGTCCAGGACAGAACAATCAGCCCCAGCATTTT. Its translation is CASSPGQNNQPQHF.

In its sample, this clone was seen many times. The chain has TRBV30 and TRBJ1-1; a possible D gene is TRBD1 (6 bases). Germline CDR1 reads GTSNPN; CDR2 reads SVGIG (reference sequence). The CDR3 is made up of 11 amino acids. Trimming took off 4 bases at V and 11 bases at J, with 14 bases between the two ends. This CDR3 is CAWNSGRGAFF. Written as DNA, the CDR3 is TGTGCCTGGAACTCGGGCAGGGGTGCTTTCTTT.

The rearrangement joins TRBV7-9 to TRBJ2-1; 8 bases fit TRBD1. This CDR3 has 13 residues. Germline CDR1 SEHNR, CDR2 FQNEAQ (reference sequence). With 4 bases clipped from V and 8 bases from J, the junction kept 4 bases outside the gene matches. CDR3 region: CASSSTGDYEQFF. CDR3 nucleotide sequence: TGTGCCAGCAGCTCGACAGGGGATTATGAGCAGTTCTTC.

The chain combines TRBV4-1 with TRBJ1-2, with TRBD1 as a possible D gene (6 bases). CDR3 length: 18 amino acids. Germline V gene data show CDR1 as MGHRA and CDR2 as YSYEKL. V shed 0 bases and J shed 8 bases, with 25 bases lying between them. The CDR3 here is CASSQDPGGGGQMSGYTF. CDR3 in DNA: TGCGCCAGCAGCCAAGACCCGGGTGGGGGAGGACAGATGAGCGGCTACACCTTC.

This clone was detected once. CDR3 protein: CASSLISGGNQPQHF. For the CDR3, the DNA is TGTGCCAGCAGTTTAATCTCCGGAGGTAATCAGCCCCAGCATTTT. This sequence joins TRBV27 and TRBJ1-5; D gene uncertain. The CDR3 length is 15 residues. V lost 2 bases and J 4 bases, leaving 12 bases between the germline ends. Germline V lookup: CDR1 MNHEY, CDR2 SMNVEV (reference sequence).

The J gene is TRBJ2-2, the V gene TRBV29-1, with D perhaps matching TRBD1 (7 bases). Looked up from germline, CDR1 is SQVTM and CDR2 is ANQGSEA. The CDR3 length is 15 residues. The V gene lost 4 bases and the J gene lost 6 bases, with 18 bases spanning the gap. The CDR3: CSVGGPGGFAGELFF. The CDR3 DNA reads as TGCAGCGTTGGCGGGCCAGGGGGGTTCGCCGGGGAGCTGTTTTTT.

The J gene is TRBJ2-7, the V gene TRBV28; 10 bases are a match to TRBD1. J lost 2 bases, V lost 4 bases, and 17 bases had no gene match. The CDR3 length is 19 residues. From germline, CDR1 is MDHEN and CDR2 SYDVKM. The chain's CDR3 is CASSSSARDRGLKAYEQYF. The CDR3 nucleotides are TGTGCCAGCAGTTCTTCCGCCCGGGACAGGGGATTGAAGGCCTACGAGCAGTACTTC.

This sequence joins TRBV4-2 and TRBJ2-1; 14 nucleotides line up with TRBD2. Germline lookup yields CDR1 LGHNA and CDR2 YNFKEQ. The CDR3 sequence is 16 residues long. Losses at the gene ends were 1 base for V and 6 bases for J; bases not matched to a gene: 2. For the CDR3, the DNA is TGTGCCAGCAGCCAAGTTGGGACTAGCGGGGGCAATGAGCAGTTCTTC. Protein sequence: CASSQVGTSGGNEQFF.

This clone was recorded a few times. The junction departs from the called germline gene at one end, perhaps through a read error. This chain uses TRBV18 with TRBJ2-1; D call uncertain. CDR3 length: 13 residues. Germline V gene sequence: CDR1 KGHSH, CDR2 LQKENI. The CDR3 DNA reads as TGTGCCAGCTCACCTGCCCTCTACTATGAGCAGTTCTTC. Encoded protein: CASSPALYYEQFF.

This CDR3 reads CASSSETGEAFF. CDR3 DNA: TGTGCCAGCAGCTCCGAGACGGGTGAAGCTTTCTTT. The gene calls are TRBV11-2 and TRBJ1-1; D is unresolved. The CDR3 consists of 12 residues. The germline V and J ends were trimmed by 4 bases and 7 bases, with 10 bases remaining between them. Per the germline V gene, CDR1 is SGHAT and CDR2 is FQNNGV.

The chain uses TRBV7-2 and TRBJ1-4, with D perhaps TRBD1 (6 bases). V was cut by 3 bases and J by 7 bases, with 12 bases left in between. The CDR3 extends over 14 amino acids. CDR1 and CDR2 from the germline V gene are SGHTA and FQGNSA. The CDR3 loop is CASSLIGGREKLFF. The CDR3 region has the DNA TGTGCCAGCAGCTTGATTGGGGGGCGTGAAAAACTGTTTTTT.

The chain uses TRBV28 and TRBJ1-5, with 7 bases that match TRBD1. The CDR3 loop spans 13 amino acids. Germline trimming cut 6 bases from V and 4 bases from J; bases unmatched to any gene: 3. The germline V gene encodes CDR1 MDHEN and CDR2 SYDVKM. CDR3 protein: CASSQQGNQPQHF. The CDR3 nucleotides are TGTGCCAGCAGCCAACAGGGGAATCAGCCCCAGCATTTT.

This clone was observed a handful of times. This chain joins TRBV11-2 and TRBJ2-5; D tentatively fits TRBD1 or TRBD2 (5 bases each). The CDR3 runs to 14 residues. Deletions cut 5 bases from V and 2 bases from J, with 12 bases between. Germline V CDR1 and CDR2: SGHAT, FQNNGV. CDR3 sequence (DNA): TGTGCCAGCAGCCGAGGGGCCCTGCAAGAGACCCAGTACTTC. As protein: CASSRGALQETQYF.

This clone has a handful of counts. This same CDR3 is encoded by further DNA sequences in the sample. This sequence joins TRBV30 and TRBJ1-2; D gene unclear. Germline CDR1 and CDR2: GTSNPN and SVGIG (reference sequence). V dropped 0 bases and J dropped 4 bases, with 9 bases sitting between them. This CDR3 region has 13 residues. The CDR3 loop reads CAWSVAGFYGYTF. CDR3 in DNA: TGTGCCTGGAGTGTCGCAGGATTCTATGGCTACACCTTC.

This clone was picked up a small number of times. This chain uses TRBV30 with TRBJ1-4; tentatively, D is TRBD1 (5 bases). Trimming took 0 bases from V and 0 from J, leaving 17 bases between them. Per the germline V gene, CDR1 is GTSNPN and CDR2 is SVGIG (reference sequence). This CDR3 has 18 residues. The CDR3 reads CAWSVKGRRAATNEKLFF. CDR3 nucleotides: TGTGCCTGGAGTGTAAAGGGGAGAAGGGCTGCAACTAATGAAAAACTGTTTTTT.